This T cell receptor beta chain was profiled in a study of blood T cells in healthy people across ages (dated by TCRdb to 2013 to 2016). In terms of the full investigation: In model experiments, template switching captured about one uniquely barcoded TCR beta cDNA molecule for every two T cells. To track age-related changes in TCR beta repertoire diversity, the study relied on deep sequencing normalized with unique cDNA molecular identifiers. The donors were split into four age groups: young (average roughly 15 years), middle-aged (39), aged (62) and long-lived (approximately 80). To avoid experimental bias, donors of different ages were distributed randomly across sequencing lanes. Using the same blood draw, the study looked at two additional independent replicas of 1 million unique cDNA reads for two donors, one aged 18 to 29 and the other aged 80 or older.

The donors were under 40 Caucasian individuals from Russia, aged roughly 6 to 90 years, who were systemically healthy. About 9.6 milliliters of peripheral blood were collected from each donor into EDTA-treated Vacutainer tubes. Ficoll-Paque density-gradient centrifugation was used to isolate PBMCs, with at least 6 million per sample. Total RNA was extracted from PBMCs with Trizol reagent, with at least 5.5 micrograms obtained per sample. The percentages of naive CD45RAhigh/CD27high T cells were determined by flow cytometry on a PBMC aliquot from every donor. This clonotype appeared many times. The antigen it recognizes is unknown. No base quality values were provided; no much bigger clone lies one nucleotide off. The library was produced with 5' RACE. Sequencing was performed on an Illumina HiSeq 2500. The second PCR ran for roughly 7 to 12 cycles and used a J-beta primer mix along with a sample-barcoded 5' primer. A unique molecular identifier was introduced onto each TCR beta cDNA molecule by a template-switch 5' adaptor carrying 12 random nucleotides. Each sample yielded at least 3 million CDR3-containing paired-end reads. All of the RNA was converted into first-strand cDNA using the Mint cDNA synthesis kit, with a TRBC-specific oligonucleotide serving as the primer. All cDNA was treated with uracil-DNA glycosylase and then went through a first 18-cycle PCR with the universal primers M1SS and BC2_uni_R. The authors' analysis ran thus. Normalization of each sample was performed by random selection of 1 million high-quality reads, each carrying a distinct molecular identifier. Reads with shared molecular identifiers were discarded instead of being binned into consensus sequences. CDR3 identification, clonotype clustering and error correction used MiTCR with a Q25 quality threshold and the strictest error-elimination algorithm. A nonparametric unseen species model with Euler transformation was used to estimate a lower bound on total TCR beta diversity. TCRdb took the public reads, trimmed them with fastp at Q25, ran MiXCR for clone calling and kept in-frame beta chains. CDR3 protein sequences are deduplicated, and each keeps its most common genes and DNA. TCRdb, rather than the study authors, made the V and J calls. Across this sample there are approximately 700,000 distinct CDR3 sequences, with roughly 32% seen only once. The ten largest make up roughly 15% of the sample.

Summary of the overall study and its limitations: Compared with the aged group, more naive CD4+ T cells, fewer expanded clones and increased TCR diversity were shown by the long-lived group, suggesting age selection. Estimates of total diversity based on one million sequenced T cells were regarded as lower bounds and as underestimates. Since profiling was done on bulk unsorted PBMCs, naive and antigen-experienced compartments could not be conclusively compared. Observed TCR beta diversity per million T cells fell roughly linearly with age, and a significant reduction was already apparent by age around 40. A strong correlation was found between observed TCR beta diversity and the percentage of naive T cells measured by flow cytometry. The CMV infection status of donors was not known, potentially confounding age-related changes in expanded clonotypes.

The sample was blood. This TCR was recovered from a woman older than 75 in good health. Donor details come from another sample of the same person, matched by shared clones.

The DNA sequence is as follows: TGCAGCGTTGAAGATCGGAAGGGCCTAGAGACCCAGTACTTC. It specifies CSVEDRKGLETQYF. Here the chain combines TRBV29-1 and TRBJ2-5; the D gene lacks a confident call. Spanning cysteine to phenylalanine, the CDR3 consists of 14 amino acids. This entry keeps only the CDR3 DNA: 42 bases, framed from base 1. V is clipped by 0 bases and J by 4 bases, and the sequence between their germline boundaries is 12 bases long. Sequences SQVTM (CDR1) and ANQGSEA (CDR2) are obtained from the germline V gene.